This is a list of T cell receptor beta chains from one sample in a study of T cells in Graves' hyperthyroidism and ophthalmopathy. Each CDR3 protein gets one entry after TCRdb re-called the multiplex PCR reads with MiXCR. Found here are a few hundred thousand distinct CDR3 sequences, roughly 15% of them singletons; the top ten hold approximately 5.3%. Sequences were obtained from blood. The receptors stem from a woman aged 18-35 years with Graves' hyperthyroidism. The CDR3 runs from the conserved cysteine through the conserved F or W. A D gene is named only where the DNA matches it firmly. Size tells how often a clone was seen (once, few, many) or the class of an expanded clone, and some rows leave it out.

v_call	j_call	d_call	clone_size	cdr3_aa	cdr3_nt
TRBV6-2/TRBV6-3	TRBJ1-5	.	many	CASSQRTDRYSNQPQHF	TGTGCCAGCAGTCAACGGACAGACCGTTATAGCAATCAGCCCCAGCATTTT
TRBV28	TRBJ2-3	.	many	CASSFGRISTDTQYF	TGTGCCAGCAGTTTTGGACGGATTAGCACAGATACGCAGTATTTT
TRBV29-1	TRBJ1-2	TRBD1	many	CSVDPGQGPNYGYTF	TGCAGCGTTGACCCCGGACAGGGACCTAACTATGGCTACACCTTC
TRBV25-1	TRBJ2-1	TRBD2	many	CASSESGGGLSNEQFF	TGTGCCAGCAGTGAATCGGGCGGGGGTCTGAGCAATGAGCAGTTCTTC
TRBV2	TRBJ1-5	.	few	CASRRNSNQPQHF	TGTGCCAGCAGAAGAAACAGCAATCAGCCCCAGCATTTT
TRBV6-1	TRBJ2-7	.	many	CASKSTRPPHEQYF	TGTGCCAGCAAGTCGACACGCCCGCCCCACGAGCAGTACTTC
TRBV20-1	TRBJ2-5	.	.	CSARDRNRGGETQYF	TGCAGTGCTAGAGATCGGAACAGGGGGGGAGAGACCCAGTACTTC
TRBV28	TRBJ1-1	TRBD1	many	CASRRIGGGTEAFF	TGTGCCAGCAGGCGGATAGGGGGCGGCACTGAAGCTTTCTTT
TRBV12-3/TRBV12-4	TRBJ2-7	.	few	CASSLADFYEQYF	TGTGCCAGCAGTTTGGCAGACTTCTACGAGCAGTACTTC
TRBV7-8	TRBJ2-7	TRBD1	few	CASSRTGGQGLSYEQYF	TGTGCCAGCAGCCGTACGGGGGGACAGGGGTTATCCTACGAGCAGTACTTC
TRBV12-5	TRBJ2-1	.	few	CASGSVYNEQFF	TGTGCTAGTGGTTCAGTCTACAATGAGCAGTTCTTC
TRBV28	TRBJ1-2	.	many	CASSLSINYGYTF	TGTGCCAGCAGTCTCTCGATCAACTATGGCTACACCTTC
TRBV3-1	TRBJ2-7	TRBD2	many	CASSQRTSGWDEQYF	TGTGCCAGCAGCCAACGGACTAGCGGATGGGACGAGCAGTACTTC
TRBV30	TRBJ2-2	.	many	CAWSIGPSAGELFF	TGTGCCTGGAGTATAGGGCCATCCGCCGGGGAGCTGTTTTTT
TRBV6-5	TRBJ2-1	TRBD2	few	CASSYPQLARPYNEQFF	TGTGCCAGCAGTTACCCCCAACTAGCGAGGCCCTACAATGAGCAGTTCTTC
TRBV7-9	TRBJ2-7	TRBD1	.	CATSPGQGPYEQYF	TGTGCCACCAGTCCCGGACAGGGGCCCTACGAGCAGTACTTC
TRBV7-2	TRBJ2-5	TRBD1	many	CASSPHGQGQETQYF	TGTGCCAGCAGCCCTCATGGACAGGGACAAGAGACCCAGTACTTC
TRBV20-1	TRBJ2-1	.	few	CSASSPLYNEQFF	TGCAGTGCTAGTAGCCCCCTCTACAATGAGCAGTTCTTC
TRBV4-1	TRBJ1-2	.	.	CASSQPKGEANYGYTF	TGCGCCAGCAGCCAGCCGAAGGGGGAAGCTAACTATGGCTACACCTTC
TRBV28	TRBJ2-5	TRBD2	many	CASSLLTGGGETQYF	TGTGCCAGCAGTTTATTGACGGGAGGAGGCGAGACCCAGTACTTC
TRBV5-6	TRBJ1-5	.	few	CASSRRNGTFSNQPQHF	TGTGCCAGCAGCCGAAGGAATGGGACGTTTAGCAATCAGCCCCAGCATTTT
TRBV28	TRBJ2-7	.	many	CASSLFSTGSSYEQYF	TGTGCCAGCAGTTTATTCTCAACCGGGAGTTCCTACGAGCAGTACTTC
TRBV20-1	TRBJ1-4	TRBD1	.	CSARDMDRVAEKLFF	TGCAGTGCTAGAGATATGGACAGGGTGGCTGAAAAACTGTTTTTT
TRBV20-1	TRBJ2-1	.	many	CSAPVPLAGQEQFF	TGCAGTGCCCCCGTCCCACTAGCTGGACAAGAGCAGTTCTTC
TRBV10-3	TRBJ1-4	.	.	CAISERGSKEKLFF	TGTGCCATCAGTGAGAGGGGATCAAAAGAAAAACTGTTTTTT
TRBV6-1	TRBJ1-2	TRBD1	.	CASSVGQGARYGYTF	TGTGCCAGCAGTGTGGGACAGGGGGCACGATATGGCTACACCTTC
TRBV5-6	TRBJ1-4	.	.	CASSFEGAGEKLFF	TGTGCCAGCAGCTTTGAGGGCGCCGGTGAAAAACTGTTTTTT
TRBV6-2/TRBV6-3	TRBJ1-5	.	.	CASSLPSWESNQPQHF	TGTGCCAGCAGTTTACCGAGTTGGGAGAGCAATCAGCCCCAGCATTTT
TRBV27	TRBJ1-3	TRBD1	many	CAMPRTGKHLHSGNTIYF	TGTGCCATGCCTCGGACAGGGAAACATTTACACTCTGGAAACACCATATATTTT
TRBV12-3/TRBV12-4	TRBJ2-2	.	.	CASSFVLSTGELFF	TGTGCCAGCAGTTTCGTGCTGAGCACCGGGGAGCTGTTTTTT
TRBV11-2	TRBJ2-3	.	many	CASSLSKTYTDTQYF	TGTGCCAGCAGCTTGAGCAAAACTTACACAGATACGCAGTATTTT
TRBV18	TRBJ1-3	.	many	CASSPRTGTGNTIYF	TGTGCCAGCTCACCACGTACAGGCACCGGAAACACCATATATTTT
TRBV28	TRBJ2-5	TRBD2	many	CASSFRFAGEGQETQYF	TGTGCCAGCAGTTTTAGGTTCGCGGGAGAGGGGCAAGAGACCCAGTACTTC
TRBV20-1	TRBJ2-2	.	many	CSAQRAGRNTGELFF	TGCAGTGCTCAGCGGGCGGGGCGGAACACCGGGGAGCTGTTTTTT
TRBV6-2/TRBV6-3	TRBJ1-4	TRBD1	.	CAIRGQENEKLFF	TGTGCCATCAGGGGGCAGGAGAATGAAAAACTGTTTTTT